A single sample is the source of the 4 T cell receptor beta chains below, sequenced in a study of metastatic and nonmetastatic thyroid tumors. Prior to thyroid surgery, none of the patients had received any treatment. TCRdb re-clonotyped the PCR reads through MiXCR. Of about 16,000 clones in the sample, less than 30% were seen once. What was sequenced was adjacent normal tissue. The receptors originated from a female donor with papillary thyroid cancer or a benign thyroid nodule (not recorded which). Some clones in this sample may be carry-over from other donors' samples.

The CDR3 DNA reads TGTGCCAGCAGCTTGGGGACAGGGGCTTCGAACACTGAAGCTTTCTTT. It yields the protein CASSLGTGASNTEAFF. This chain links TRBV7-8 with TRBJ1-1, with TRBD1 identical over 10 bases. V shed 3 bases and J 1 base; nucleotides not matched to a gene: 5. Germline V lookup: CDR1 SGHVS, CDR2 FQNEAQ. The CDR3 extends over 16 amino acids.

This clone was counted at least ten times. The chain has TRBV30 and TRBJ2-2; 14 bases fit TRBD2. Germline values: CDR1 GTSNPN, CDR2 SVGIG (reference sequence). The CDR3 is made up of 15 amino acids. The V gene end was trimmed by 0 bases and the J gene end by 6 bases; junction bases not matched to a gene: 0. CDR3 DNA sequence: TGTGCCTGGAGTGTGACTAGCGGGAGGGCCGGGGAGCTGTTTTTT. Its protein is CAWSVTSGRAGELFF.

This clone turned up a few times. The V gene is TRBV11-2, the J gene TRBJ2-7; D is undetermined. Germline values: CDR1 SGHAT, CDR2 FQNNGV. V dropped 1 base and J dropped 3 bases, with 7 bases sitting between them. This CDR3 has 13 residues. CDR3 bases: TGTGCCAGCAGCTTAGTTGGCAACTACGAGCAGTACTTC. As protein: CASSLVGNYEQYF.

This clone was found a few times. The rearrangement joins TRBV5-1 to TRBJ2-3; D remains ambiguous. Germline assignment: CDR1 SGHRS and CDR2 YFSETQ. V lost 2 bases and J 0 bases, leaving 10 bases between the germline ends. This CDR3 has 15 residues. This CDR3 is CASSFNGISTDTQYF. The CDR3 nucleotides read TGCGCCAGCAGCTTTAACGGCATTAGCACAGATACGCAGTATTTT.